This passage covers 23 T cell receptor beta chains from one sample sequenced in a study of PD-L1 blockade in urothelial cancer. Here immunoSEQ multiplex PCR was the method, and the copy in TCRdb shows in-frame clones only, minus some. The table includes roughly 90,000 clones, 89% detected once. Described time point: pretreatment peripheral blood. Sequencing used PBMCs, obtained around atezolizumab (anti-PD-L1) treatment. The receptors were sampled from a woman older than 75 with urothelial cancer.

The CDR3 bases are TGTGCCAGCAGCTTAATAGACAATCAGCCCCAGCATTTT. It translates to CASSLIDNQPQHF. The chain joins TRBV7-2 to TRBJ1-5, with D hard to call. The CDR3 contains 13 residues. V was cut by 2 bases and J by 3 bases, with 5 bases left in between. Germline lookup yields CDR1 SGHTA and CDR2 FQGNSA. Looking up the rest from reference TRBV7-2 and TRBJ1-5 gives the full variable domain: GAGVSQSPSNKVTEKGKDVELRCDPISGHTALYWYRQSLGQGLEFLIYFQGNSAPDKSGLPSDRFSAERTGGSVSTLTIQRTQQEDSAVYLCASSLIDNQPQHFGDGTRLSIL.

This clone was seen a handful of times. This CDR3 reads CASRPTGARNEQFF. In DNA, the CDR3 is TGTGCCAGCAGGCCGACAGGGGCGAGGAATGAGCAGTTCTTC. The chain combines TRBV28 with TRBJ2-1, with 8 bases aligning to TRBD1. CDR1 and CDR2 (germline): MDHEN, SYDVKM. The CDR3 spans 14 residues. After removal of 6 bases from V and 7 bases from J, the junction contained 8 bases not matched to a gene.

J is TRBJ1-3 and V is TRBV5-3, with a tentative D call TRBD1 (6 bases). TRBV5-3 is an ORF for which the function is uncertain. V lost 4 bases, J lost 3 bases, and 17 bases lay in between. The CDR3 extends over 16 amino acids. CDR3 protein: CARSTPGQTNGNTIYF. The CDR3 DNA reads TGTGCCAGAAGCACCCCGGGACAAACCAATGGAAACACCATATATTTT.

The rearrangement joins TRBV19 to TRBJ1-2; D unclear. Germline V gives CDR1 LNHDA, CDR2 SQIVND (reference sequence). V was trimmed by 11 bases and J by 3 bases, leaving 13 bases between them. This CDR3 spans 12 amino acids. The CDR3 here is CAGRLGDYGYTF. CDR3 nucleotides: TGTGCCGGGAGACTCGGCGACTATGGCTACACCTTC.

The chain couples TRBV28 to TRBJ2-2, with D perhaps matching TRBD2 (5 bases). There are 12 residues in the CDR3. Germline CDR1 MDHEN, CDR2 SYDVKM. With 3 bases removed from V and 8 bases from J, the gap between germline ends came to 7 bases. In DNA, the CDR3 is TGTGCCAGCAGTTTGCCGGGAGGGGAGCTGTTTTTT. It is translated as CASSLPGGELFF.

The chain couples TRBV6-1 to TRBJ2-7; D not certain. V was cut by 6 bases and J by 5 bases, with 11 bases left in between. Germline values: CDR1 MNHNS, CDR2 SASEGT. The CDR3 contains 12 residues. The CDR3 loop is CASRTTVNEQYF. The CDR3 nucleotides are TGTGCCAGCAGAACTACGGTGAACGAGCAGTACTTC.

The V gene is TRBV9, the J gene TRBJ1-1, with D hard to call. V shed 3 bases and J shed 4 bases, with 22 bases lying between them. This CDR3 is 17 amino acids long. The germline V gene has CDR1 SGDLS and CDR2 YYNGEE. The CDR3 here is CASSGEPVGRVGTEAFF. The CDR3 DNA is TGTGCCAGCAGCGGAGAACCCGTCGGGCGGGTAGGCACTGAAGCTTTCTTT.

The V gene is TRBV18, the J gene TRBJ1-1; no firm D call. From germline, CDR1 is KGHSH and CDR2 LQKENI. The germline V and J ends were trimmed by 2 bases and 7 bases, with 14 bases remaining between them. The CDR3 is made up of 14 amino acids. The CDR3 bases are TGTGCCAGCTCACCATTCATCCGGGGTAATGAAGCTTTCTTT. It codes for CASSPFIRGNEAFF.

This clone was found once. V and J are TRBV5-4 and TRBJ1-3; a weak D match, TRBD1 (5 bases). The V gene's germline CDR1 is SGHNT and CDR2 YYREEE (reference sequence). This CDR3 is 15 amino acids long. V dropped 4 bases and J dropped 7 bases, with 18 bases sitting between them. CDR3 in amino acids: CASSTDSKLGNTIYF. CDR3 coding DNA: TGTGCCAGCAGCACCGACAGTAAGCTAGGGAACACCATATATTTT.

Here the CDR3 reads CSVLLPGRNTEAFF. The CDR3 DNA reads TGCAGCGTTCTGTTACCCGGTAGGAACACTGAAGCTTTCTTT. The rearrangement joins TRBV29-1 to TRBJ1-1; D uncertain. Trimming removed 5 bases at V and 1 base at J, with 14 bases between. CDR1 and CDR2 from the germline V gene are SQVTM and ANQGSEA. This CDR3 has 14 residues.

This rearrangement joins TRBV6-5 to TRBJ1-2, with D possibly matching TRBD1 (6 bases). V was trimmed by 5 bases and J by 4 bases, leaving 17 bases between them. From germline, CDR1 is MNHEY and CDR2 SVGAGI. The CDR3 runs 15 residues. CDR3 nucleotides: TGTGCCAGCAGTCCCAGGGGTGGGGGCGGCTATGGCTACACCTTC. Translated: CASSPRGGGGYGYTF.

This CDR3 is CASNQGTGAYNEQFF. CDR3 DNA: TGTGCCAGCAACCAGGGGACAGGGGCATACAATGAGCAGTTCTTC. The chain combines TRBV11-2 with TRBJ2-1; 10 positions match TRBD1. V shed 7 bases, J shed 4 bases, and the junction held 7 bases outside the gene matches. The CDR3 runs 15 residues. Germline CDR1 is SGHAT and CDR2 is FQNNGV.

The chain employs TRBV7-9 and TRBJ2-1; TRBD1 aligns across 8 bases. CDR1 is SEHNR and CDR2 is FQNEAQ in the germline V gene (reference sequence). The CDR3 sequence is 14 residues long. Losses at the gene ends were 1 base for V and 10 bases for J; bases not matched to a gene: 6. The CDR3 reads CASSLGGQAGEQFF. CDR3 sequence (DNA): TGTGCCAGCAGCTTAGGGGGACAGGCCGGGGAGCAGTTCTTC.

The chain has TRBV27 and TRBJ2-3, with 10 bases identical to TRBD1. The CDR3 covers 16 residues. Germline CDR1 MNHEY, CDR2 SMNVEV (reference sequence). The V gene end was trimmed by 5 bases and the J gene end by 6 bases; junction bases not matched to a gene: 11. CDR3 sequence: CASSRASGTGADTQYF. The CDR3 DNA reads TGTGCCAGCAGTCGCGCCTCCGGGACAGGGGCGGATACGCAGTATTTT.

The V and J genes are TRBV18 and TRBJ2-2; a weak D match, TRBD1 (5 bases). Trimming took off 6 bases at V and 5 bases at J, with 13 bases between the two ends. Germline V gene lookup returns CDR1 KGHSH and CDR2 LQKENI. The CDR3 loop spans 14 amino acids. The CDR3: CASSPTTGTGELFF. The CDR3 DNA sequence: TGTGCCAGCTCCCCCACTACAGGTACCGGGGAGCTGTTTTTT.

The chain employs TRBV2 and TRBJ2-7, with 10 bases matching TRBD1. J lost 3 bases, V lost 8 bases, and 7 bases had no gene match. Per germline, CDR1 SNHLY and CDR2 FYNNEI. This CDR3 is built from 14 residues. DNA for the CDR3: TGTGCCAGCTCCACAGGGGACAGGGGCTACGAGCAGTACTTC. It encodes CASSTGDRGYEQYF.

This clone was seen just once. The J gene is TRBJ2-7, the V gene TRBV27; no definite D call. This CDR3 comprises 14 residues. Trimming cost V 2 bases and J 7 bases, with 15 bases left between them. CDR1 MNHEY and CDR2 SMNVEV come from the germline V gene (reference sequence). The CDR3 coding sequence is TGTGCCAGCAGTTTAAACAAGGTACCTAGGGAGCAGTACTTC. This encodes CASSLNKVPREQYF.

The genes are TRBV7-8 and TRBJ1-1, with 8 positions matching TRBD1. With 3 bases clipped from V and 3 bases from J, the junction kept 9 bases outside the gene matches. Germline V lookup: CDR1 SGHVS, CDR2 FQNEAQ. This CDR3 has 16 residues. CDR3 nucleotides: TGTGCCAGCAGCTTTGACAGGGGCCGGGGGGACACTGAAGCTTTCTTT. This gives the protein CASSFDRGRGDTEAFF. Complete variable domain (other parts from reference TRBV7-8 and TRBJ1-1): GAGVSQSPRYKVAKRGQDVALRCDPISGHVSLFWYQQALGQGPEFLTYFQNEAQLDKSGLPSDRFFAERPEGSVSTLKIQRTQQEDSAVYLCASSFDRGRGDTEAFFGQGTRLTVV.

V is TRBV28 and J is TRBJ2-7; D is uncertain. V dropped 11 bases and J dropped 2 bases, with 7 bases sitting between them. Germline values: CDR1 MDHEN, CDR2 SYDVKM. CDR3 length: 10 residues. CDR3 sequence (DNA): TGTGCCCACGGAGCCTACGAGCAGTACTTC. This codes for CAHGAYEQYF.

The CDR3 protein is CASTRTGNTGELFF. Here the CDR3 DNA reads TGTGCCAGCACTCGAACCGGGAACACCGGGGAGCTGTTTTTT. V gene TRBV6-1 combines with J gene TRBJ2-2; D remains ambiguous. Germline V gene lookup returns CDR1 MNHNS and CDR2 SASEGT. The length of the CDR3 is 14 residues. Trimming stripped 7 bases from V and 1 base from J, with 10 bases between.

The chain's CDR3 is CASSPDRGGYNEQFF. CDR3 nucleotide sequence: TGTGCCAGCTCACCAGACAGGGGGGGGTACAATGAGCAGTTCTTC. The V and J genes are TRBV18 and TRBJ2-1; 9 bases match TRBD1. This CDR3 is built from 15 residues. The J segment lost 4 bases and the V segment lost 2 bases, leaving 3 bases of the junction unmatched. CDR1 and CDR2 from the germline V gene are KGHSH and LQKENI.

The rearrangement uses TRBV6-5 and TRBJ1-5, with 8 bases that match TRBD1. This CDR3 comprises 14 residues. Germline-derived CDR1 and CDR2 are MNHEY and SVGAGI. The V gene end was trimmed by 5 bases and the J gene end by 2 bases; junction bases not matched to a gene: 2. The DNA of the CDR3 is TGTGCCAGCAGTCCGGACAGGGGCAATCAGCCCCAGCATTTT. The encoded protein is CASSPDRGNQPQHF.

Here the CDR3 DNA reads TGTGCCAGCAGCGTAGGGAGCTCCTACGAGCAGTACTTC. As protein: CASSVGSSYEQYF. The chain recombines TRBV9 with TRBJ2-7, with unresolved D. This CDR3 spans 13 amino acids. Per germline, CDR1 SGDLS and CDR2 YYNGEE. V shed 0 bases and J shed 0 bases, with 4 bases lying between them.